These 4 T cell receptor beta chains were all obtained from the same sample, sequenced in a study of Ad26.COV2.S vaccination and SARS-CoV-2 variants. Treatment here: roughly 20 received Ad26.COV2.S at low or high dose, single or two shots; five or six received placebo; per-sample allocation not given. The samples were gathered on day 63 after the first injection of vaccine or placebo. Repertoires were generated with immunoSEQ multiplex PCR, while TCRdb's copy carries only in-frame clones and drops some. The profile shows about 440,000 clones, 87% of them singletons. The sample was peripheral blood, taken in a trial of Ad26.COV2.S vaccine versus placebo. The source is a person between 18 and 65 years old who received the Ad26.COV2.S COVID-19 vaccine or a placebo.

This rearrangement joins TRBV29-1 to TRBJ2-5; D not certain. Per germline, CDR1 SQVTM and CDR2 ANQGSEA. V lost 4 bases, J lost 5 bases, and 8 bases lay in between. The CDR3 loop spans 11 amino acids. CDR3 sequence reads: CSVAGGETQYF. The CDR3, as DNA: TGCAGCGTTGCTGGTGGGGAGACCCAGTACTTC.

The J gene is TRBJ2-2, the V gene TRBV30; a possible D gene is TRBD1 (6 bases). The CDR3 is made up of 15 amino acids. Germline loops: CDR1 GTSNPN, CDR2 SVGIG (reference sequence). Trimming removed 1 base at V and 4 bases at J, with 13 bases between. CDR3 nucleotide sequence: TGTGCCTGGAGTGGTCAAAGGGGGTTCACCGGGGAGCTGTTTTTT. This encodes CAWSGQRGFTGELFF. Filled out from reference TRBV30 and TRBJ2-2, the complete variable domain reads SQTIHQWPATLVQPVGSPLSLECTVEGTSNPNLYWYRQAAGRGLQLLFYSVGIGQISSEVPQNLSASRPQDRQFILSSKKLLLSDSGFYLCAWSGQRGFTGELFFGEGSRLTVL.

This chain joins TRBV27 and TRBJ1-1; no clear D gene. CDR1 and CDR2 from the germline V gene are MNHEY and SMNVEV (reference sequence). The CDR3 runs to 13 residues. V lost 0 bases to trimming and J lost 10 bases, with 12 bases between them. CDR3 loop: CASSLSRSIGAFF. The CDR3, as DNA: TGTGCCAGCAGTTTATCACGGTCCATCGGAGCTTTCTTT.

The chain is built from TRBV6-5 and TRBJ1-1, with D uncertain. The CDR3 runs to 11 residues. Per germline, CDR1 MNHEY and CDR2 SVGAGI. V lost 8 bases to trimming and J lost 1 base, with 5 bases between them. CDR3 region: CASVGNTEAFF. The CDR3 coding sequence is TGTGCCAGCGTGGGGAACACTGAAGCTTTCTTT.